This T cell receptor beta chain is drawn from a study of early T cells in non-severe SARS-CoV-2 infection (dated by TCRdb to about 2021). Regarding the research as a whole: Bulk RNA from unsorted whole blood was used for TCR sequencing, so alpha and beta chains could not be paired. The paper's findings and limits, for the study overall: Matching against VDJdb was skewed toward anti-spike CD8 responses, likely underestimated virus-specific expansions, and missed private and CD4 specificities.

This clonotype was observed a handful of times. Its cognate antigen has yet to be identified. Base qualities are not at hand, and no much larger clone is one base apart. Set within a cohort of healthcare workers in London, UK, this nested case-control study involved weekly PCR testing of nasopharyngeal swabs along with blood sampling. Healthcare workers were recruited during the week of the UK lockdown, between 23 and 31 March 2020, and followed weekly for up to about 15 weeks. The CDR3 covers 17 residues, taking in both the cysteine and the phenylalanine. The entry retains the CDR3 DNA only, 51 bases that are in frame from base 1. V is shortened by 0 bases, J by 0 bases, and the region joining them spans 11 bases. According to the germline V gene, CDR1 reads MGHRA and CDR2 reads YSYEKL. Library method: 5' RACE. Data came from a NextSeq 500. To correct for sequencing error and PCR bias, the TCR library protocol tagged individual cDNA molecules with unique molecular identifiers. Both TCR alpha and beta chains were sequenced, and tight co-correlation was observed between alpha and beta sequence abundances in each sample. On the authors' methods: Decombinator V4 was used to annotate the V gene, J gene and CDR3 of the TCR sequences. TCRs were defined as expanded if a significant change between any two time points was detected under a Poisson model with p below 0.0001. TCR abundances were normalised to the total number of TCRs sequenced in each sample and reported as counts per million. MAIT TCRs were defined by TRAV1-2 paired with TRAJ12, TRAJ20 or TRAJ33, and iNKT TCRs by TRAV10 paired with TRAJ18. VDJdb, accessed 1 November 2021, was searched for CMV, EBV and SARS-CoV-2 annotated TCRs, excluding TCRs annotated for multiple antigens. In TCRdb, the public reads were trimmed at Q25 with fastp and aligned with MiXCR, with productive beta chains retained. Each CDR3 protein appears once, grouped with its most common genes and DNA. These V and J calls rely on TCRdb rather than the paper's analysis. In this sample the table shows around 46,000 distinct CDR3 sequences, roughly 5.4% of which occur a single time. Of the sample, roughly 5.4% falls within the top ten clones.

The chain is made from TRBV4-1 and TRBJ1-4, with the D gene too uncertain to name. The TCR was taken from an adult who was a healthcare worker with PCR-confirmed SARS-CoV-2 infection or an uninfected control (not recorded which). The material was whole blood, obtained at baseline. This receptor carries the CDR3 CASSQDKASATNEKLFF. The DNA reads as follows: TGCGCCAGCAGCCAAGATAAAGCCTCTGCAACTAATGAAAAACTGTTTTTT.